The 10 T cell receptor beta chains below were found in one sample sequenced in a study of cytomegalovirus exposure and HLA in healthy donors. PCR primers comprised 60 Vbeta and 13 Jbeta primers. Some clones are missing from TCRdb's copy, which holds only in-frame ones; the method was immunoSEQ multiplex PCR. In the table there are about 73,000 clones, 60% to 85% of which are singletons. Specimen: PBMCs. Source of these receptors: a male donor in good health and CMV-seronegative.

The J gene is TRBJ1-1, the V gene TRBV12-5; a weak D match, TRBD1 (6 bases). V shed 5 bases and J shed 4 bases, with 8 bases lying between them. This CDR3 has 12 residues. The germline gives CDR1 LGHNT, CDR2 FRNRAP. The CDR3: CASGQGSTEAFF. As DNA, the CDR3 is TGTGCTAGTGGTCAGGGGAGCACTGAAGCTTTCTTT.

V and J are TRBV30 and TRBJ2-1; 16 nucleotides line up with TRBD2. The CDR3 extends over 16 amino acids. Germline loops: CDR1 GTSNPN, CDR2 SVGIG (reference sequence). Trimming at V came to 1 base and at J to 8 bases, leaving 5 bases not matched to a gene. CDR3 loop: CAWSGYGTSGRDEQFF. CDR3 bases: TGTGCCTGGAGTGGATACGGGACTAGCGGGAGGGATGAGCAGTTCTTC.

Only a few counts were recorded for this clone. At one end the junction does not follow the germline gene, possibly because of a read error. The V and J genes are TRBV30 and TRBJ1-2; 7 nucleotides agree with TRBD1. From germline, CDR1 is GTSNPN and CDR2 SVGIG (reference sequence). The CDR3 contains 13 residues. The CDR3 nucleotides read TGTGCCTGGAGTAACAGGGGTACCTATGGCTACCCCTTC. Translating gives CAWSNRGTYGYPF. The full variable domain, its missing parts supplied by reference TRBV30 and TRBJ1-2, is SQTIHQWPATLVQPVGSPLSLECTVEGTSNPNLYWYRQAAGRGLQLLFYSVGIGQISSEVPQNLSASRPQDRQFILSSKKLLLSDSGFYLCAWSNRGTYGYPFGSGTRLTVV.

This chain uses TRBV1 with TRBJ1-1; TRBD1 is the table's D call, not checked against the DNA. TRBV1 is labeled a pseudogene. The CDR3 runs to 14 residues. The chain's CDR3 is CTSSQAGAGTEAFF. CDR3 DNA: TGCACCAGCAGCCAAGCAGGGGCCGGCACTGAAGCTTTCTTT.

J is TRBJ2-5 and V is TRBV7-9; TRBD2 matches at 11 bases. The J call may be wrong; the DNA end is better matched by TRBJ2-7. This CDR3 is built from 16 residues. Per germline, CDR1 SEHNR and CDR2 FQNEAQ (reference sequence). CDR3: CASSFRGTSGTYEQYF. The CDR3, as DNA: TGTGCCAGCAGCTTCCGCGGGACTAGCGGCACCTACGAGCAGTACTTC.

V usage is TRBV9 and J usage is TRBJ2-7; D not resolved. V gave up 0 bases and J gave up 3 bases, with 13 bases separating them. The CDR3 has 15 residues. Germline V gives CDR1 SGDLS, CDR2 YYNGEE. CDR3 in DNA: TGTGCCAGCAGCGTAGCGGTCGGCCTAGACTACGAGCAGTACTTC. Translating it yields CASSVAVGLDYEQYF.

The rearrangement links TRBV5-5 to TRBJ1-1; D gene ambiguous. The CDR3 length is 12 residues. Trimming pared 0 bases from V and 6 bases from J, leaving 6 bases between. CDR1 is SGHKS, CDR2 YYEKEE, per germline (reference sequence). The CDR3 here is CASSLGPPEAFF. The CDR3 DNA sequence: TGTGCCAGCAGCTTGGGGCCCCCTGAAGCTTTCTTT.

As concerns this clone: At one of its ends the junction is not consistent with the germline gene, which may arise from a read error. The CDR3 loop reads CASSLASGGGGYPF. The CDR3 nucleotides are TGTGCCAGCAGCTTAGCCTCGGGGGGTGGGGGCTACCCCTTC. The chain couples TRBV7-2 to TRBJ1-2, with D possibly being TRBD1 (6 bases). The CDR3 length is 14 residues. The germline gives CDR1 SGHTA, CDR2 FQGNSA. Full variable domain (rest looked up from reference TRBV7-2 and TRBJ1-2): GAGVSQSPSNKVTEKGKDVELRCDPISGHTALYWYRQSLGQGLEFLIYFQGNSAPDKSGLPSDRFSAERTGGSVSTLTIQRTQQEDSAVYLCASSLASGGGGYPFGSGTRLTVV.

The chain links TRBV2 to TRBJ1-5; no definite D call. In germline, CDR1 is SNHLY, CDR2 FYNNEI. This CDR3 is 12 amino acids long. The V end lost 3 bases, the J end lost 4 bases, and 4 bases lay between the germline ends. The CDR3 coding sequence is TGTGCCAGCAGTGACAGTAATCAGCCCCAGCATTTT. Amino acid sequence: CASSDSNQPQHF.

This clone was seen just once. The gene calls are TRBV14 and TRBJ2-7; 8 bases map to TRBD2. This CDR3 has 15 amino acids. Germline CDR1 and CDR2: SGHDN and FVKESK. Trimming cost V 1 base and J 2 bases; bases outside gene matches: 4. The CDR3 nucleotides read TGTGCCAGCAGCCAAGTTCAAGCGGGGGCCTACGAGCAGTACTTC. It translates to CASSQVQAGAYEQYF.